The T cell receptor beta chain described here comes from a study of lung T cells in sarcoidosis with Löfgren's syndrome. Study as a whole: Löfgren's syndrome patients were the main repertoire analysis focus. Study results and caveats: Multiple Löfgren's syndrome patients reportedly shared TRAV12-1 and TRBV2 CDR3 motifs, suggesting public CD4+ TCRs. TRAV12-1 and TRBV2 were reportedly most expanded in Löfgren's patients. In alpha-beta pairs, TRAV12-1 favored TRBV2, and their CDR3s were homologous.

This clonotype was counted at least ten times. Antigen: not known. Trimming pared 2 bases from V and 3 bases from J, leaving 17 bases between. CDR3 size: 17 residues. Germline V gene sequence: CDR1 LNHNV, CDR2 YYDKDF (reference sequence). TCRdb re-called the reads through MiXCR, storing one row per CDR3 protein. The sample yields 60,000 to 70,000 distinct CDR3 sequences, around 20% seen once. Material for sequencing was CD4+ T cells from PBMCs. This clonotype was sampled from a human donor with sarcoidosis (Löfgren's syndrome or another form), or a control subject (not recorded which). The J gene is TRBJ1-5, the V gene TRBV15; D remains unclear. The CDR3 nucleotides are TGTGCCACCAGCAGAAGAAGCCCACCAAGCTACAATCAGCCCCAGCATTTT. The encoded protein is CATSRRSPPSYNQPQHF.